A single sample gave rise to the 19 T cell receptor beta chains below, sequenced in a study of blood T cell repertoires in COVID-19. Profiled with immunoSEQ multiplex PCR; TCRdb holds only in-frame clones, not every one. The sample lists some 230,000 clones, approximately 80% occurring once. Sequenced sample: PBMCs or T cells enriched from blood (not recorded which). All receptors come from a man aged 35 to 55 who had recovered from COVID-19.

The V and J genes are TRBV7-9 and TRBJ1-6; D not resolved. The CDR3 contains 18 residues. V lost 5 bases to trimming and J lost 0 bases, with 17 bases between them. Germline CDR1 is SEHNR and CDR2 is FQNEAQ (reference sequence). CDR3 DNA sequence: TGTGCCAGCAGCCCTATCGAGCTCGATTTCTCCTATAATTCACCCCTCCACTTT. It is translated as CASSPIELDFSYNSPLHF.

J is TRBJ2-6 and V is TRBV3-1 (or the pseudogene TRBV3-2); 9 bases are shared with TRBD1. The junction had 6 bases not matched to a gene; V was cut back by 0 bases and J by 3 bases. The CDR3 spans 18 residues. Germline CDR1 and CDR2: LGHDT and YNNKEL (reference sequence). This chain's CDR3 is CASSQDKGQGFGANVLTF. In DNA, the CDR3 is TGTGCCAGCAGCCAAGATAAGGGACAGGGATTTGGGGCCAACGTCCTGACTTTC.

The V and J genes are TRBV5-1 and TRBJ1-1, with D possibly TRBD1 on 5 matching bases. CDR1 and CDR2 (germline): SGHRS, YFSETQ. CDR3 size: 15 residues. Trimming removed 5 bases at V and 1 base at J, with 15 bases between. CDR3 DNA: TGCGCCAGCAGTCCCCGAGGCGGGGCGAACACTGAAGCTTTCTTT. It specifies CASSPRGGANTEAFF.

The rearrangement joins TRBV7-2 to TRBJ2-5; 13 nucleotides align to TRBD2. The CDR3 has 15 residues. CDR1 is SGHTA, CDR2 FQGNSA, per germline. The ends lost 5 bases at V and 3 bases at J; junction bases unmatched: 3. The CDR3 DNA is TGTGCCAGCAGCCCCGGGACTAGCGGGGAAGAGACCCAGTACTTC. The encoded protein is CASSPGTSGEETQYF. The variable domain in full, with the rest retrieved from reference TRBV7-2 and TRBJ2-5, is GAGVSQSPSNKVTEKGKDVELRCDPISGHTALYWYRQSLGQGLEFLIYFQGNSAPDKSGLPSDRFSAERTGGSVSTLTIQRTQQEDSAVYLCASSPGTSGEETQYFGPGTRLLVL.

This chain joins TRBV3-1 (or the pseudogene TRBV3-2) and TRBJ2-7; 9 bases fit TRBD2. The CDR3 length is 14 residues. The V gene's germline CDR1 is LGHDT and CDR2 YNNKEL (reference sequence). Trimming took 1 base from V and 5 from J; bases not matched to a gene: 3. The CDR3 nucleotides are TGTGCCAGCAGCCAAGGGGCGGGGGGGAACGAGCAGTACTTC. The encoded protein is CASSQGAGGNEQYF.

The rearrangement uses TRBV7-6 and TRBJ1-3, with 9 bases identical to TRBD1. The CDR3 totals 15 residues. Germline V gene lookup returns CDR1 SGHVS and CDR2 FNYEAQ. V gave up 2 bases and J gave up 5 bases; unmatched junction bases: 4. The DNA for the CDR3 is TGTGCCAGCAGCTTACTAGGACAGGGGAGAAACACCATATATTTT. It translates to CASSLLGQGRNTIYF.

The chain recombines TRBV2 with TRBJ1-1; 7 positions agree with TRBD1. This CDR3 region has 14 residues. Losses at the gene ends were 6 bases for V and 1 base for J; bases not matched to a gene: 5. Germline V gene data show CDR1 as SNHLY and CDR2 as FYNNEI. CDR3 sequence reads: CASSHDRENTEAFF. For the CDR3, the DNA is TGTGCCAGCAGCCACGACAGGGAGAACACTGAAGCTTTCTTT.

The J gene is TRBJ1-4, the V gene TRBV7-8; no definite D call. Between the trimmed V and J ends, which lost 3 bases and 8 bases, there was a span of 10 bases. Germline V lookup: CDR1 SGHVS, CDR2 FQNEAQ. The CDR3 is made up of 13 amino acids. CDR3 loop: CASSFNTEEKLFF. DNA for the CDR3: TGTGCCAGCAGCTTTAACACGGAGGAAAAACTGTTTTTT.

The rearrangement uses TRBV29-1 and TRBJ1-5; the D gene is possibly TRBD1 (5 bases). In germline, CDR1 is SQVTM, CDR2 ANQGSEA. The CDR3 consists of 13 residues. Trimming shortened V by 4 bases and J by 7 bases, and 14 bases separated the two germline ends. CDR3 protein: CSVVVRVGQPQHF. The CDR3 nucleotides read TGCAGCGTTGTGGTCAGGGTGGGGCAGCCCCAGCATTTT.

The chain recombines TRBV6-6 with TRBJ1-6, with D uncertain. The CDR3 is 16 residues long. Germline V lookup: CDR1 MNHNY, CDR2 SVGAGI (reference sequence). V lost 5 bases to trimming and J lost 14 bases, with 25 bases between them. The CDR3 here is CASSRIPGTESGTLHF. CDR3 bases: TGTGCCAGCAGTAGAATACCGGGAACCGAGTCCGGAACCCTCCACTTT.

V and J are TRBV10-2 and TRBJ2-1; 7 nucleotides align to TRBD2. The CDR3 is made up of 15 amino acids. CDR1 is WSHSY and CDR2 is SAAADI in the germline V gene. V shed 3 bases and J 9 bases; nucleotides not matched to a gene: 11. CDR3 protein: CASSDGLLAASEQFF. The DNA for the CDR3 is TGCGCCAGCAGTGACGGGCTCCTAGCGGCCAGTGAGCAGTTCTTC.

The chain combines TRBV25-1 with TRBJ1-6, with 8 bases matching TRBD1. The CDR3 has 14 amino acids. Germline V CDR1 and CDR2: MGHDK, SYGVNS. Losses at the gene ends were 4 bases for V and 9 bases for J; bases not matched to a gene: 5. The CDR3 DNA reads as TGTGCCAGCAGTGTCCAGGGGGCCTCTTCACCCCTCCACTTT. Encoded protein: CASSVQGASSPLHF.

In its sample, this clone was seen a few times. This rearrangement joins TRBV6-5 to TRBJ2-1; unclear D gene. This CDR3 spans 13 amino acids. The germline V and J ends were trimmed by 4 bases and 1 base, with 5 bases remaining between them. CDR1 is MNHEY, CDR2 SVGAGI, per germline. The CDR3, as DNA: TGTGCCAGCAGTTCGACATCCTACAATGAGCAGTTCTTC. Protein sequence: CASSSTSYNEQFF.

V is TRBV27 and J is TRBJ1-1, with D maybe TRBD1 (6 bases). The germline V gene encodes CDR1 MNHEY and CDR2 SMNVEV (reference sequence). The CDR3 contains 14 residues. With 3 bases removed from V and 4 bases from J, the gap between germline ends came to 12 bases. The CDR3 spells CASSFYGGGTEAFF. The CDR3 DNA reads TGTGCCAGCAGTTTTTATGGGGGCGGCACTGAAGCTTTCTTT.

This chain uses TRBV4-1 with TRBJ1-1; 10 bases are shared with TRBD1. Per the germline V gene, CDR1 is MGHRA and CDR2 is YSYEKL. V gave up 2 bases and J gave up 7 bases; unmatched junction bases: 10. The CDR3 spans 16 residues. As DNA, the CDR3 is TGCGCCAGCAGCCAATCGTTTGGGACAGGGGACCGTGAAGCTTTCTTT. Its protein is CASSQSFGTGDREAFF.

The V call is TRBV6-4, the J call TRBJ2-2, with TRBD2 as a possible D gene (5 bases). The CDR3 runs to 13 residues. The germline V and J ends were trimmed by 3 bases and 7 bases, with 9 bases remaining between them. Germline V gives CDR1 MRHNA, CDR2 SNTAGT. The CDR3 DNA is TGTGCCAGCAGTGAAGAGGGTATCGGGGAGCTGTTTTTT. Translation gives CASSEEGIGELFF.

Notes on this clone: Other nucleotide sequences in the sample specify the same CDR3. This chain joins TRBV2 and TRBJ1-5, with 10 bases fitting TRBD1. V shed 8 bases and J 5 bases; nucleotides not matched to a gene: 3. The CDR3 has 13 residues. The germline gives CDR1 SNHLY, CDR2 FYNNEI. CDR3 residues: CASRGTGDQPQHF. The CDR3 nucleotides are TGTGCCAGCCGAGGGACAGGGGATCAGCCCCAGCATTTT.

The chain has TRBV6-5 and TRBJ1-6; 10 nucleotides agree with TRBD1. Germline lookup yields CDR1 MNHEY and CDR2 SVGAGI. This CDR3 has 14 amino acids. Losses at the gene ends were 7 bases for V and 10 bases for J; bases not matched to a gene: 7. The CDR3 DNA sequence: TGTGCCAGCACCACGACAGGGGGCGACTCACCCCTCCACTTT. The encoded protein is CASTTTGGDSPLHF.

The rearrangement joins TRBV9 to TRBJ2-3; a weak D match, TRBD2 (5 bases). The CDR3 has 18 amino acids. Per the germline V gene, CDR1 is SGDLS and CDR2 is YYNGEE. V shed 5 bases and J shed 0 bases, with 22 bases lying between them. CDR3 bases: TGTGCCAGCAGGATCACACCGAGGGTCATATCTAGCACAGATACGCAGTATTTT. Amino acids: CASRITPRVISSTDTQYF.